What follows are 7 T cell receptor beta chains derived from one specimen sequenced in a study of blood T cell repertoires in COVID-19. Only in-frame clones appear in the TCRdb table, and some are missing; sequencing was by immunoSEQ multiplex PCR. The profile shows 350,000 to 400,000 clones, about 89% of them singletons. The specimen sequenced was peripheral blood. Receptors originate from a woman between 25 and 40 years old with COVID-19, enrolled during active disease.

J is TRBJ2-3 and V is TRBV5-1, with 7 positions matching TRBD2. CDR3 length: 15 residues. V dropped 1 base and J dropped 4; count of bases not matched to a gene: 6. The germline V gene has CDR1 SGHRS and CDR2 YFSETQ. Here the CDR3 DNA reads TGCGCCAGCAGCTTGTTGGGCGGGGGTTCAGATACGCAGTATTTT. Amino acids: CASSLLGGGSDTQYF.

In this sample, this clone turned up once. The CDR3 DNA reads as TGTGCCAGCAGTCACTCACGGTGGTACGAGCAGTACTTC. Translating gives CASSHSRWYEQYF. The V call is TRBV27, the J call TRBJ2-7; no clear D. The germline V gene encodes CDR1 MNHEY and CDR2 SMNVEV (reference sequence). V lost 5 bases, J lost 4 bases, and 12 bases lay in between. This CDR3 comprises 13 residues.

This clone was seen only once. A much more abundant neighbour one base away suggests this may be a read error. Distinct nucleotide sequences in the sample also encode this CDR3. The chain links TRBV5-4 to TRBJ2-2; perhaps TRBD2 as D (5 bases). From germline, CDR1 is SGHNT and CDR2 YYREEE (reference sequence). This CDR3 has 14 residues. The CDR3 region is CASSLAAGTGELFF. CDR3 DNA: TGTGCCAGCAGCTTGGCCGCGGGTACCGGGGAGCTGTTCTTT.

The chain couples TRBV24-1 to TRBJ1-4; D is perhaps TRBD1 (6 bases). The V and J ends lost 7 bases and 0 bases respectively, with 11 bases between them. The CDR3 runs to 15 residues. The germline V gene encodes CDR1 KGHDR and CDR2 SFDVKD. In nucleotides, the CDR3 is TGTGCCACCAGCGAGAGGGGGACAACTAATGAAAAACTGTTTTTT. Amino acid sequence: CATSERGTTNEKLFF.

The chain links TRBV2 to TRBJ1-1; 9 positions agree with TRBD1. The CDR3 covers 17 residues. V trimming: 5 bases; J trimming: 1 base; junction bases outside the gene matches: 11. The germline CDR1 and CDR2 sequences are SNHLY and FYNNEI. Written as DNA, the CDR3 is TGTGCCAGCAGTTACAGGGGGCGAGTTTTGAGGAACACTGAAGCTTTCTTT. Translated, it gives CASSYRGRVLRNTEAFF.

The rearrangement joins TRBV13 to TRBJ2-7; 8 bases match TRBD1. Germline CDR1 is PRHDT and CDR2 is FYEKMQ (reference sequence). This CDR3 has 14 amino acids. With 1 base clipped from V and 7 bases from J, the junction kept 6 bases outside the gene matches. The CDR3 reads CASSLVTGGQEQYF. CDR3 nucleotide sequence: TGTGCCAGCAGCTTAGTAACAGGGGGTCAGGAGCAGTACTTC.

This clone was seen a single time. The rearrangement joins TRBV28 to TRBJ1-1; 10 nucleotides line up with TRBD1. The V gene end was trimmed by 5 bases and the J gene end by 6 bases; junction bases not matched to a gene: 9. From germline, CDR1 is MDHEN and CDR2 SYDVKM. The CDR3 is 15 residues long. The CDR3, as DNA: TGTGCCAGCAGTCTACGGACAGGGGGAACCCCTGAAGCTTTCTTT. It yields the protein CASSLRTGGTPEAFF.